This T cell receptor (beta chain) emerged from a study of cytomegalovirus exposure and HLA in healthy donors. Study at large: Genotyping showed around four fifths of roughly 400 donors falling in the Caucasian-associated ancestry cluster.

A multiplex PCR was run with 60 Vbeta primers and 13 Jbeta primers. The table came from immunoSEQ multiplex PCR; TCRdb's copy has only in-frame clones and leaves some out. The profile shows 210,000 or so clones, approximately 82% of them singletons. The V end lost 3 bases, the J end lost 4 bases, and 10 bases lay between the germline ends. The CDR3 has 15 amino acids. Per the germline V gene, CDR1 is LNHNV and CDR2 is YYDKDF (reference sequence). There are a few counts of this clone. The chain links TRBV15 to TRBJ2-6, with D possibly being TRBD2 (5 bases). The sequence was collected from a man between 18 and 35 years old in good health and CMV-seronegative. The source material was PBMCs. The CDR3 coding sequence is TGTGCCACCAGCAGCTCCGGGGAGGGGGCCAACGTCCTGACTTTC. It specifies CATSSSGEGANVLTF.